These T cell receptor beta chains were read from a single sample in a study of blood T cell repertoires in COVID-19. Sequencing used immunoSEQ multiplex PCR; TCRdb keeps in-frame clones, though not all of them. Among fewer than 120,000 clones, roughly 79% were seen once, and the ten largest hold around 16%. The specimen sequenced was peripheral blood. These TCRs come from a woman aged 80 or over with active or convalescent COVID-19. CDR3s include the opening cysteine and the closing phenylalanine or tryptophan. D genes are given only for firm matches. Size values are once, few and many counts, or a class for expanded clones, and some rows have none.

>TRBV27|.|TRBJ1-2|.
TGTGCCAGCAGTCCATTCCCAGGGTTCTATGGCTACACCTTC
CASSPFPGFYGYTF
>TRBV14|TRBD2|TRBJ2-7|.
TGTGCCAGCAGCCAAGGGTCTGGCGGGAGGAAGATCGGCTACGAGCAGTACTTC
CASSQGSGGRKIGYEQYF
>TRBV10-3|.|TRBJ2-1|.
TGTGCCATCAGCACACTAGGATTGGGGTACAATGAGCAGTTCTTC
CAISTLGLGYNEQFF
>TRBV27|TRBD2|TRBJ2-1|.
TGTGCCAGCAGGCCGGGAGGCTTGTACAATGAGCAGTTCTTC
CASRPGGLYNEQFF
>TRBV28|.|TRBJ1-1|.
TGTGCCAGCAGCGAACAGGGCCAGGGCACTGAAGCTTTCTTT
CASSEQGQGTEAFF
>TRBV2|TRBD1|TRBJ1-5|.
TGTGCCAGCAGTATTCCGGGACAGGGATATCAGCCCCAGCATTTT
CASSIPGQGYQPQHF
>TRBV2|.|TRBJ2-4|.
TGTGCCAGCAACAGGGCTGGGGTGGAAAACATTCAGTACTTC
CASNRAGVENIQYF
>TRBV6-5|.|TRBJ2-7|.
TGTGCCAGCAGTAACCCATTAGCGGCCACCTACGAGCAGTACTTC
CASSNPLAATYEQYF
>TRBV20-1|.|TRBJ2-1|.
TGCAGTGCTAACAGTTACAATGAGCAGTTCTTC
CSANSYNEQFF
>TRBV19|TRBD1|TRBJ1-5|.
TGTGCCAGTAGTATAACAGGGGAAGAGTCGCCCCAGCATTTT
CASSITGEESPQHF
>TRBV19|.|TRBJ1-1|.
TGTGCCAGTAGTATTGTCTGGGAGACTTTCTTT
CASSIVWETFF
>TRBV9|.|TRBJ2-6|.
TGTGCCAGCAGCGTTAGTTCTGGGGCCAACGTCCTGACTTTC
CASSVSSGANVLTF
>TRBV7-9|TRBD1|TRBJ2-4|.
TGTGCCAGCAGCCCAGGGACAGTAGACATTCAGTACTTC
CASSPGTVDIQYF
>TRBV14|TRBD2|TRBJ2-7|.
TGTGCCAGCAGCCCATCAGGACTAGGGTCCTACGAGCAGTACTTC
CASSPSGLGSYEQYF
>TRBV7-2|TRBD1|TRBJ1-5|.
TGTGCCAGCAGCTTAGTGGGGACAGGAGATCAGCCCCAGCATTTT
CASSLVGTGDQPQHF
>TRBV10-3|.|TRBJ1-6|.
TGTGCCAGCGCCCCGGACAGAGAAAATTCACCCCTCCACTTT
CASAPDRENSPLHF
>TRBV9|.|TRBJ2-2|.
TGTGCCAGCAGCGTAACCAACGGCGGGGAGCTGTTTTTT
CASSVTNGGELFF
>TRBV2|.|TRBJ2-5|once
TGTGCCAGCAGTGAAGCGACATCTGGGGAGACCCAGTACTTC
CASSEATSGETQYF
>TRBV5-1|TRBD2|TRBJ2-7|.
TGCGCCAGCAGCGACGGTACTAGCGCTCCCTCCTACGAGCAGTACTTC
CASSDGTSAPSYEQYF
>TRBV28|.|TRBJ1-2|.
TGTGCCAGCGGTCCGGGGTATCAATCTGGCTACACCTTC
CASGPGYQSGYTF
>TRBV28|.|TRBJ1-2|.
TGTGCCAGCAAGGATAACTGGGGGCGGTCGACGGATGGCTACACCTTC
CASKDNWGRSTDGYTF
>TRBV19|.|TRBJ1-2|.
TGTGCCAGCTGCCGGGAGCAACATACTCACTATGGCTACACCTTC
CASCREQHTHYGYTF
>TRBV28|.|TRBJ1-5|.
TGTGCCAGCAGTTCGGTGATTCAGCCCCAGCATTTT
CASSSVIQPQHF
>TRBV2|.|TRBJ1-6|.
TGTGCCAGCAGTGATGAAAACGGTTCACCCCTCCACTTT
CASSDENGSPLHF
>TRBV7-8|.|TRBJ2-3|.
TGTGCCAGCAGCTTAGGGCAGCCGCGGGCAGATACGCAGTATTTT
CASSLGQPRADTQYF
>TRBV4-1|.|TRBJ2-3|.
TGCGCCAGCAGCCGGGCGGGTAGCGGCACAGATACGCAGTATTTT
CASSRAGSGTDTQYF
>TRBV7-3|.|TRBJ1-2|once
TGTGCCAGCAGCTTAGATTCCCGGACAGACGGCGGGTATGGCTACACCTTC
CASSLDSRTDGGYGYTF
>TRBV19|.|TRBJ2-7|.
TGTGCCAGTAGGACGAGGGGGATCGACGAGCAGTACTTC
CASRTRGIDEQYF
>TRBV4-1|TRBD2|TRBJ2-2|.
TGCGCCAGCAGCAGGACGGGAGGCCCGGGGAGCGGGGAGCTGTTTTTT
CASSRTGGPGSGELFF
>TRBV3-1/TRBV3-2|TRBD1|TRBJ1-2|.
TGTGCCAGCAGCCGAAGGGACAGGGGATTCTATGGCTACACCTTC
CASSRRDRGFYGYTF
>TRBV19|.|TRBJ2-5|.
TGTGCCAGTAGCCCTGCCGGGGGCCAAGAGACCCAGTACTTC
CASSPAGGQETQYF
>TRBV7-2|TRBD1|TRBJ2-7|.
TGTGCCAGCAGTTCTGACAGGGTAATGTCCTACGAGCAGTACTTC
CASSSDRVMSYEQYF
>TRBV15|TRBD1|TRBJ2-7|.
TGTGCCACCAGCAGATCGGGACAGAGAGAGGACGAGCAGTACTTC
CATSRSGQREDEQYF
>TRBV28|TRBD1|TRBJ1-5|few
TGTGCCAGCAGAACCCCGGGACAGGGGTATAGCAATCAGCCCCAGCATTTT
CASRTPGQGYSNQPQHF
>TRBV7-9|.|TRBJ1-2|medium-sized
TGTGCCAGCAGCTTTTCGAACTATGGCTACACCTTC
CASSFSNYGYTF
>TRBV7-2|TRBD2|TRBJ2-1|.
TGTGCCAGCAGCTTAGCAATTAGCGGGAGGGCCCGGTTCTTC
CASSLAISGRARFF
>TRBV2|TRBD1|TRBJ2-5|.
TGTGCCAGCAGCGAAAGGGTCGGGCAGGGGGCATTGGAGACCCAGTACTTC
CASSERVGQGALETQYF
>TRBV6-2/TRBV6-3|TRBD2|TRBJ2-3|.
TGTGCCAGCAGTTACTCAGCGGGAGGGGGCACAGATACGCAGTATTTT
CASSYSAGGGTDTQYF
>TRBV28|TRBD2|TRBJ2-1|few
TGTGCCAGCAGGGGACTAGCGGGAGGGATGCCTGAGCAGTTCTTC
CASRGLAGGMPEQFF
>TRBV5-1|.|TRBJ2-1|.
TGCGCCAGCTCCCCGCGTAGTGGCGGGATTGATTACAATGAGCAGTTCTTC
CASSPRSGGIDYNEQFF
>TRBV19|TRBD2|TRBJ2-1|.
TGTGCCAGTAGGCCGGGACTAGCGGGCTACTGGAGTCTCTCCTACAATGAGCAGTTCTTC
CASRPGLAGYWSLSYNEQFF
>TRBV4-1|.|TRBJ2-7|.
TGCGCCAGCAGCCCCCAGTCAGGGTACGAGCAGTACTTC
CASSPQSGYEQYF
>TRBV11-2|.|TRBJ1-2|.
TGTGCCAGCAGCATGGGACTCCCTCGTGGCTACACCTTC
CASSMGLPRGYTF
>TRBV9|.|TRBJ2-3|few
TGTGCCAGCAGCTATGACAGCTACACAGATACGCAGTATTTT
CASSYDSYTDTQYF
>TRBV3-1/TRBV3-2|TRBD2|TRBJ2-3|.
TGTGCCAGCAGCCAAGAGAGGACTAGCGGGAATACGCAGTATTTT
CASSQERTSGNTQYF
>TRBV5-6|TRBD1|TRBJ2-2|.
TGTGCCAGCAGCCCCAGGACAGGGGACACCGGGGAGCTGTTTTTT
CASSPRTGDTGELFF
>TRBV14|.|TRBJ2-7|few
TGTGCCAGCAGCCACCCCGGGAGTAGCGGAACCTACGAGCAGTACTTC
CASSHPGSSGTYEQYF
>TRBV2|.|TRBJ2-7|.
TGTGCCAGCAGTGACCAGGGTTCCTCCTACGAGCAGTACTTC
CASSDQGSSYEQYF
>TRBV19|.|TRBJ2-2|once
TGTGCCAGTAGTAGGGGATTGGGGAGAGCGAACACCGGGGAGCTGTTTTTT
CASSRGLGRANTGELFF
>TRBV18|.|TRBJ1-2|.
TGTGCCAGCTCACCCCCGGAGGTGAGACGCTATGGCTACACCTTC
CASSPPEVRRYGYTF
>TRBV13|TRBD1|TRBJ2-7|.
TGTGCCAGCAGCCCCGGGACAGGGGGCCTTCTACACGAGCAGTACTTC
CASSPGTGGLLHEQYF
>TRBV5-1|TRBD1|TRBJ1-1|.
TGCGCCAGCAGCGCACAGGGGGACGCTGAAGCTTTCTTT
CASSAQGDAEAFF
>TRBV4-1|TRBD2|TRBJ2-5|.
TGCGCCAGCAGCCAAGAGAGGAGCGGGGCCCTAGGAGAGACCCAGTACTTC
CASSQERSGALGETQYF
>TRBV29-1|.|TRBJ1-1|.
TGCAGCGTTTTCTGGAGGGGGAACACTGAAGCTTTCTTT
CSVFWRGNTEAFF
>TRBV5-1|.|TRBJ2-1|.
TGCGCCAGCAGCATCGGGGCCTACAATGAGCAGTTCTTC
CASSIGAYNEQFF
>TRBV19|TRBD1|TRBJ1-2|.
TGTGCCAGTAGTATCCAGGGGGCGTACAACTATGGCTACACCTTC
CASSIQGAYNYGYTF
>TRBV27|.|TRBJ2-6|.
TGTGCCAGCGGTTTCAGGGTACTACGCTCTGGGGCCAACGTCCTGACTTTC
CASGFRVLRSGANVLTF
>TRBV5-5|.|TRBJ2-5|.
TGTGCCAGCAGCTTCTTCCAGGGAGAGACCCAGTACTTC
CASSFFQGETQYF
>TRBV2|.|TRBJ1-2|.
TGTGCCAGCAGCGACTACGGGAGACATGGCTACACCTTC
CASSDYGRHGYTF